This T cell receptor (beta chain) came from a study of T-cell memory formation after mild COVID-19. This CDR3 is built from 14 residues. Germline V gives CDR1 SGHNT, CDR2 YYREEE (reference sequence). V shed 0 bases, J shed 3 bases, and the junction held 2 bases outside the gene matches. MiXCR, applied by TCRdb to the 5' RACE reads, yields one record per CDR3 protein. Of fewer than 450,000 distinct CDR3 sequences in the sample, roughly a quarter were seen once. The TCR was taken from an adult woman who had mild COVID-19 (a few samples of this study predate the infection). Cell type and time point are not known. The sample was PBMCs or a T cell subset sorted from them (not recorded which). The chain recombines TRBV5-4 with TRBJ1-2, with 7 positions matching TRBD1. The CDR3 region is CASSLAGGDYGYTF. CDR3 coding DNA: TGTGCCAGCAGCTTGGCAGGGGGAGACTATGGCTACACCTTC.